This T cell receptor beta chain was profiled in a study of blood T cell repertoires in COVID-19. Participants came from 24 US areas, aged about 18 to 100 years. The CDR3 loop spans 14 amino acids. Germline V gene lookup returns CDR1 LNHDA and CDR2 SQIVND (reference sequence). The V and J ends lost 4 bases and 4 bases respectively, with 13 bases between them. The assay was immunoSEQ multiplex PCR, and TCRdb's table has in-frame clones only and misses some. The sample consists of about 150,000 clones, about 81% of them appearing once. The sample comprised PBMCs or T cells enriched from blood (not recorded which). The receptor's source is a man between 50 and 59 years old who had recovered from COVID-19. The V call is TRBV19, the J call TRBJ1-1; weak D call: TRBD1 (6 bases). The CDR3 loop reads CASSKFPGATEAFF. CDR3 in DNA: TGTGCCAGTAGTAAATTCCCAGGGGCCACTGAAGCTTTCTTT.